This passage covers 17 T cell receptor beta chains from one sample sequenced in a study of beta chain features in type 1 diabetes. The investigators reverse transcribed all of the isolated RNA, so they sequenced expressed TCRB transcripts. Clones were read by immunoSEQ multiplex PCR, and TCRdb kept only the in-frame ones, dropping some. The table lists 200,000 to 250,000 clones, 9.6% of them singletons, with under 0.035% in the top ten. The sequenced material came from naive CD4+ T cells from blood. The source is a woman between 18 and 29 years old in good health.

The sample holds a few counts of this clone. Its ends do not fully match the called genes, so a read error is possible. The rearrangement links TRBV20-1 to TRBJ1-2, with 8 bases aligning to TRBD1. The V gene's germline CDR1 is DFQATT and CDR2 SNEGSKA (reference sequence). The CDR3 is 10 residues long. CDR3 sequence (DNA): TGCAGTGCTTCGATGGGGACAGGTATCTTC. It codes for CSASMGTGIF.

There are a few counts of this clone. The genes are TRBV6-1 and TRBJ1-5; perhaps TRBD1 as D (6 bases). Looked up from germline, CDR1 is MNHNS and CDR2 is SASEGT. The V end lost 3 bases, the J end lost 9 bases, and 15 bases lay between the germline ends. The CDR3 consists of 14 residues. CDR3 amino acids: CASSEAGALRPQHF. The CDR3 DNA is TGTGCCAGCAGTGAGGCAGGGGCTCTAAGGCCCCAGCATTTT.

This clone has a handful of counts. The chain employs TRBV7-9 and TRBJ2-3; TRBD1 matches at 7 bases. CDR1 SEHNR and CDR2 FQNEAQ come from the germline V gene (reference sequence). J gave up 5 bases and V 5 bases, and 7 bases lay outside the gene matches. The CDR3 length is 14 residues. The CDR3 DNA reads as TGTGCCAGCAGCCCGGGACAGAGAGGAGATACGCAGTATTTT. Translated, it gives CASSPGQRGDTQYF.

This clone occurred a few times. The rearrangement joins TRBV6-4 to TRBJ1-2; D is perhaps TRBD1 (6 bases). Trimming took off 3 bases at V and 6 bases at J, with 14 bases between the two ends. CDR1 is MRHNA, CDR2 SNTAGT, per germline. The CDR3 is 14 residues long. The CDR3 DNA reads TGTGCCAGCAGTGAGTTTCGGGGGGCGGATGGCTACACCTTC. It encodes CASSEFRGADGYTF.

This clone was seen only a few times. This rearrangement joins TRBV13 to TRBJ2-1; TRBD2 agrees at 7 bases. This CDR3 is 15 amino acids long. Losses at the gene ends were 0 bases for V and 7 bases for J; bases not matched to a gene: 6. Germline-derived CDR1 and CDR2 are PRHDT and FYEKMQ (reference sequence). The CDR3 is CASSLGQRGRNEQFF. For the CDR3, the DNA is TGTGCCAGCAGCTTAGGCCAGCGGGGTAGGAATGAGCAGTTCTTC.

This chain uses TRBV18 with TRBJ2-3, with D unclear. V lost 0 bases to trimming and J lost 3 bases, with 10 bases between them. This CDR3 comprises 15 residues. Germline V CDR1 and CDR2: KGHSH, LQKENI. This CDR3 is CASSPPRSGTDTQYF. CDR3 DNA sequence: TGTGCCAGCTCACCACCGCGGAGTGGGACAGATACGCAGTATTTT.

This clone was counted only a few times. This chain connects TRBV11-2 to TRBJ1-6, with 11 nucleotides matching TRBD1. CDR3 length equals 16 residues. Germline V gene sequence: CDR1 SGHAT, CDR2 FQNNGV. V shed 6 bases, J shed 9 bases, and the junction held 10 bases outside the gene matches. CDR3 residues: CASSLYGDRGSSPLHF. The DNA of the CDR3 is TGTGCCAGCAGTTTATATGGGGACAGGGGGTCTTCACCCCTCCACTTT.

The chain is built from TRBV12-5 and TRBJ2-3, with 9 positions matching TRBD1. Germline lookup yields CDR1 LGHNT and CDR2 FRNRAP. The CDR3 contains 15 residues. J gave up 2 bases and V 5 bases, and 5 bases lay outside the gene matches. CDR3 in amino acids: CASGPRDRATDTQYF. The CDR3 DNA reads TGTGCTAGTGGTCCCCGGGACAGGGCCACAGATACGCAGTATTTT.

The DNA for the CDR3 is TGCGCCAGCAGCACGGGGGCGAACACCGGGGAGCTGTTTTTT. Translated: CASSTGANTGELFF. The V and J genes are TRBV5-1 and TRBJ2-2; D might be TRBD2 (6 bases). This CDR3 spans 14 amino acids. The germline V and J ends were trimmed by 4 bases and 0 bases, with 7 bases remaining between them. Germline loops: CDR1 SGHRS, CDR2 YFSETQ.

The J gene is TRBJ1-2, the V gene TRBV19; 9 bases are a match to TRBD1. J was trimmed by 3 bases and V by 3 bases; bases with no gene match: 5. The germline CDR1 and CDR2 sequences are LNHDA and SQIVND (reference sequence). The CDR3 contains 15 residues. This chain's CDR3 is CASSMGQGIDYGYTF. CDR3 nucleotides: TGTGCCAGTAGTATGGGACAGGGTATCGACTATGGCTACACCTTC. Using reference TRBV19 and TRBJ1-2 for the parts outside the CDR3, the full variable domain is DGGITQSPKYLFRKEGQNVTLSCEQNLNHDAMYWYRQDPGQGLRLIYYSQIVNDFQKGDIAEGYSVSREKKESFPLTVTSAQKNPTAFYLCASSMGQGIDYGYTFGSGTRLTVV.

The chain uses TRBV7-2 and TRBJ2-3; TRBD2 agrees at 12 bases. Germline CDR1 SGHTA, CDR2 FQGNSA. V lost 5 bases to trimming and J lost 7 bases; unmatched junction nucleotides: 13. CDR3 length: 17 residues. This CDR3 is CASSTRLAGARWNTQYF. The CDR3 region has the DNA TGTGCCAGCAGCACCCGACTAGCGGGGGCGAGGTGGAATACGCAGTATTTT. Using reference TRBV7-2 and TRBJ2-3 for the parts outside the CDR3, the full variable domain is GAGVSQSPSNKVTEKGKDVELRCDPISGHTALYWYRQSLGQGLEFLIYFQGNSAPDKSGLPSDRFSAERTGGSVSTLTIQRTQQEDSAVYLCASSTRLAGARWNTQYFGPGTRLTVL.

A few counts support this clone. The rearrangement joins TRBV2 to TRBJ1-5, with TRBD1 identical over 10 bases. Trimming took 7 bases from V and 7 from J; bases not matched to a gene: 7. Germline V gene sequence: CDR1 SNHLY, CDR2 FYNNEI. CDR3 length equals 14 residues. The CDR3 DNA reads as TGTGCCAGCACTGAGGACAGGGGGAACCAGCCCCAGCATTTT. Translated: CASTEDRGNQPQHF.

This clone has just a few counts. The chain recombines TRBV29-1 with TRBJ2-3; TRBD1 matches 7 bases. Losses at the gene ends were 5 bases for V and 4 bases for J; bases not matched to a gene: 12. This CDR3 has 15 amino acids. Per germline, CDR1 SQVTM and CDR2 ANQGSEA. The DNA for the CDR3 is TGCAGCGTTCAAAGAACAGGGGTGAAAGCAGATACGCAGTATTTT. It encodes CSVQRTGVKADTQYF.

The chain has TRBV6-1 and TRBJ1-5; TRBD1 might be the D (6 bases). V was cut by 6 bases and J by 3 bases, with 15 bases left in between. Per germline, CDR1 MNHNS and CDR2 SASEGT. This CDR3 spans 15 amino acids. CDR3 in DNA: TGTGCCAGCAGGGACCGGGGGGCCAACAATCAGCCCCAGCATTTT. As protein: CASRDRGANNQPQHF.

This clone was observed a handful of times. The chain carries TRBV9 and TRBJ1-1; TRBD1 is a possible D gene (6 bases). The CDR3 length is 15 residues. Germline V gene data show CDR1 as SGDLS and CDR2 as YYNGEE. Trimming cost V 0 bases and J 1 base, with 10 bases left between them. CDR3 coding DNA: TGTGCCAGCAGCGTAGAGGCAGGGGCGAACACTGAAGCTTTCTTT. It specifies CASSVEAGANTEAFF. Filled out from reference TRBV9 and TRBJ1-1, the complete variable domain reads DSGVTQTPKHLITATGQRVTLRCSPRSGDLSVYWYQQSLDQGLQFLIQYYNGEERAKGNILERFSAQQFPDLHSELNLSSLELGDSALYFCASSVEAGANTEAFFGQGTRLTVV.

V is TRBV28 and J is TRBJ1-1; TRBD1 matches 9 bases. Germline assignment: CDR1 MDHEN and CDR2 SYDVKM. The junction had 8 bases not matched to a gene; V was cut back by 9 bases and J by 3 bases. This CDR3 has 14 residues. This CDR3 reads CASTGGPWDTEAFF. As DNA, the CDR3 is TGTGCCAGTACAGGGGGCCCGTGGGACACTGAAGCTTTCTTT.

In DNA, the CDR3 is TGTGCCAGCAGCCAGTTCGGGGGGAATCAGCCCCAGCATTTT. Its translation: CASSQFGGNQPQHF. The chain recombines TRBV6-5 with TRBJ1-5; TRBD1 might be the D (5 bases). V was trimmed by 6 bases and J by 4 bases, leaving 13 bases between them. Germline V gives CDR1 MNHEY, CDR2 SVGAGI. The CDR3 is 14 amino acids.